A selection of T cell receptor beta chains follows, all from one sample in a study of graft-versus-host responses after intestinal transplantation. No antigens are known for them. Produced via immunoSEQ multiplex PCR; TCRdb's table is partial and in-frame only. The sample shows tens of thousands of clones, approximately 94% of them seen only once. The sample was unstimulated CD8+ T cells sorted from spleen or lymph node cells, taken before intestinal transplant. The receptor set was obtained from a human donor who received an intestinal transplant. The CDR3 runs from the conserved cysteine through the conserved F or W. A D gene is named only where the DNA matches it firmly. Clone size is not always given. Where it is, it says once, few, many or a class for expanded clones.

D gene,J gene,clone size,V gene,CDR3 DNA,CDR3 protein
TRBD2,TRBJ2-1,once,TRBV15,TGTGCCACCAGCAGAGAAGGTAGCGGGGGGGTTGAGCAGTTCTTC,CATSREGSGGVEQFF
TRBD1,TRBJ2-7,-,TRBV4-3,TGCGCCAGCAGCCACGGGACAGACTCCTACGAGCAGTACTTC,CASSHGTDSYEQYF
TRBD1,TRBJ2-1,-,TRBV7-9,TGTGCCAGCAGTTTAAGGACAGGTCCCGATGAGCAGTTCTTC,CASSLRTGPDEQFF
TRBD2,TRBJ2-7,-,TRBV9,TGTGCCAGCAGCCAGGATGAGCGGGGGGCTACCTACGAGCAGTACTTC,CASSQDERGATYEQYF
-,TRBJ1-4,-,TRBV4-3,TGCGCCAGCAGCCAAGATGACACGGAAGGTCATGAAAAACTGTTTTTT,CASSQDDTEGHEKLFF
-,TRBJ2-3,-,TRBV7-9,TGTGCCAGCAGCTTGGAGCGGGTCGGAGATACGCAGTATTTT,CASSLERVGDTQYF
-,TRBJ1-2,-,TRBV9,TGTGCCAGCAGCGCCCGCGGGACCGAAGCTAACTATGGCTACACCTTC,CASSARGTEANYGYTF
TRBD1,TRBJ1-4,-,TRBV6-1,TGTGCCAGCAGTGGCCGGGGACAGGTCCTAAATGAAAAACTGTTTTTT,CASSGRGQVLNEKLFF
-,TRBJ2-7,once,TRBV2,TGTGCCAGCAGAGGGGTCGGCGAGCAGTACTTC,CASRGVGEQYF
TRBD1,TRBJ1-2,-,TRBV7-6,TGTGCCAGCAGCTCGGGACAGGGAATGAATGGCTACACCTTC,CASSSGQGMNGYTF
TRBD1,TRBJ1-3,-,TRBV10-3,TGTGCCATCCCTGGGACAGGGGGAAACACCATATATTTT,CAIPGTGGNTIYF
TRBD1,TRBJ2-6,-,TRBV29-1,TGCAGCGCGGTGGGCGGGACAGGGTCAACTGGGGCCAACGTCCTGACTTTC,CSAVGGTGSTGANVLTF
TRBD1,TRBJ1-2,-,TRBV28,TGTGCCAGCAGTTTTGCCGGGACAGACGTGGGCTACACCTTC,CASSFAGTDVGYTF
-,TRBJ1-1,-,TRBV25-1,TGTGCCACCTCGGGGGATGGTACTGAAGCTTTCTTT,CATSGDGTEAFF
-,TRBJ2-5,-,TRBV7-9,TGTGCCAGCAGCTTAGCGGGGGGGCCAGAGACCCAGTACTTC,CASSLAGGPETQYF
TRBD2,TRBJ2-1,-,TRBV6-5,TGTGCCAGCAGTTACGGGGGGACTAGCTCTAATGAGCAGTTCTTC,CASSYGGTSSNEQFF
TRBD2,TRBJ2-3,-,TRBV4-3,TGCGCCAGCAGCACCGGGACTAGCGGTTTAGATACGCAGTATTTT,CASSTGTSGLDTQYF
TRBD1,TRBJ2-7,-,TRBV7-9,TGTGCCAGCAGCATACAGGGGGACCACTACGAGCAGTACTTC,CASSIQGDHYEQYF
TRBD2,TRBJ2-2,-,TRBV7-2,TGTGCCAGCAGCTTACTTGGCGGGGGGGTGACCGGGGAGCTGTTTTTT,CASSLLGGGVTGELFF
TRBD1,TRBJ2-3,-,TRBV19,TGTGCCAGTCATTCCGGGACAGGCACAGATACGCAGTATTTT,CASHSGTGTDTQYF
-,TRBJ2-4,-,TRBV7-9,TGTGCCAGCAGCTTAGGACAGGCCTTTCAGTACTTC,CASSLGQAFQYF
TRBD2,TRBJ2-3,-,TRBV10-3,TGTGCCATCAGTGAGAAGCGGGGGGGCACAGATACGCAGTATTTT,CAISEKRGGTDTQYF
-,TRBJ2-2,once,TRBV29-1,TGCAGCGTCAGGGGAAACACCGGGGAGCTGTTTTTT,CSVRGNTGELFF
-,TRBJ1-1,-,TRBV7-2,TGTGCCAGCAGCTTGGGCATCCGGAACACTGAAGCTTTCTTT,CASSLGIRNTEAFF
-,TRBJ1-6,-,TRBV2,TGTGCCAGCAGTCAGACCCTTAATCCAGGAAATTCACCCCTCCACTTT,CASSQTLNPGNSPLHF
-,TRBJ2-7,-,TRBV7-9,TGTGCCAGCAGCCAGGAACGCGAGCAGTACTTC,CASSQEREQYF
TRBD2,TRBJ2-1,-,TRBV18,TGTGCCAGCTCACCTAGTTCGGGGACTAGCGGGGGGAAGGTCTACAATGAGCAGTTCTTC,CASSPSSGTSGGKVYNEQFF
-,TRBJ2-5,-,TRBV27,TGTGCCAGCAGTCCCTATACTCAAGAGACCCAGTACTTC,CASSPYTQETQYF